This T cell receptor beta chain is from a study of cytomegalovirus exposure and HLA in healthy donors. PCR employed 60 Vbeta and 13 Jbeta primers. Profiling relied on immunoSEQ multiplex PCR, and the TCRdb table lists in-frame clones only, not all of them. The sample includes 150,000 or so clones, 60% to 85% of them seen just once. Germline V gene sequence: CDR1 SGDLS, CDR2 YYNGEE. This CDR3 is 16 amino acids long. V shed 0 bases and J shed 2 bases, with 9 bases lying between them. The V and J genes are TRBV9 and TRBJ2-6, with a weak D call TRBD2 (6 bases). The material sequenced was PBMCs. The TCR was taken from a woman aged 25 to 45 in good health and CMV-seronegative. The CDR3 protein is CASSVGAGTGANVLTF. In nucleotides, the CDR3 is TGTGCCAGCAGCGTAGGGGCGGGGACTGGGGCCAACGTCCTGACTTTC.